This T cell receptor (beta chain) derives from a study of blood T cell repertoires in COVID-19. Study-level information: Collection of acute and convalescent COVID-19 samples took place in the United States, Italy and Spain. In each case, the material was cDNA or gDNA derived from T cells, B-cell-depleted T cells, or PBMCs.

In the original workflow: Estimation of nucleated cell counts was performed using reference gene primer amplification. Sequencing used immunoSEQ multiplex PCR; TCRdb keeps in-frame clones, though not all of them. That table gives V, J and clone size, and the DNA gave D and trimming. The sample lists roughly 53,000 clones, 80% to 90% occurring once. The V gene's germline CDR1 is KGHDR and CDR2 SFDVKD. This CDR3 spans 16 amino acids. Trimming cost V 4 bases and J 3 bases; bases outside gene matches: 7. V gene TRBV24-1 combines with J gene TRBJ2-2; 7 bases line up with TRBD1. Sequenced material: peripheral blood. The TCR was taken from a man in his sixties with acute or convalescent COVID-19. The CDR3 reads CATSDYRGTDTGELFF. Written as DNA, the CDR3 is TGTGCCACCAGTGACTACAGGGGTACTGACACCGGGGAGCTGTTTTTT.